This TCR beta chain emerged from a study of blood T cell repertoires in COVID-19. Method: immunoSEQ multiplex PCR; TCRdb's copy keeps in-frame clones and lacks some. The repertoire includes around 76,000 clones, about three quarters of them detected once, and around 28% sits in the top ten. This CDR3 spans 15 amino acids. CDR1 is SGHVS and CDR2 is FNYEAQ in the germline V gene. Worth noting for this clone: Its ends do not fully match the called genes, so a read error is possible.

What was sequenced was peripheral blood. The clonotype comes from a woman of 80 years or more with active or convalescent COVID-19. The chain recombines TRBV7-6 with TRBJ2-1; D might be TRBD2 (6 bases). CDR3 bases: TGTGCCAGCAGCTTCGGAGGGGACTCCCACAATGAGCAGTTCTTC. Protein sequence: CASSFGGDSHNEQFF. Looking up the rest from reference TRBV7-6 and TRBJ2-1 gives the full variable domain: GAGVSQSPRYKVTKRGQDVALRCDPISGHVSLYWYRQALGQGPEFLTYFNYEAQQDKSGLPNDRFSAERPEGSISTLTIQRTEQRDSAMYRCASSFGGDSHNEQFFGPGTRLTVL.